The entry that follows covers one T cell receptor (beta chain) sequence. Its antigen is as yet unknown. The sample comes from a study of PD-1 blockade in classical Hodgkin lymphoma. Study in general: Patients were infused with nivolumab 3 mg/kg every 2 weeks. Study-wide points: Researchers reported that CD4+ TCR diversity, though not CD8+, rose significantly by C4D1. Complete responders had baseline diversity similar to newly diagnosed patients. Healthy donors reportedly exceeded newly diagnosed patients in baseline TCR diversity.

Brentuximab vedotin exposure varied among the patients, all of whom had relapsed after autologous stem cell transplantation. Sequenced by immunoSEQ multiplex PCR; TCRdb stores in-frame clones only, minus some. This sample has around 100,000 clones; around 88% occur once, and the top ten carry about 6.4%. Germline CDR1 and CDR2: MNHEY and SVGAGI. The CDR3 consists of 14 residues. V lost 6 bases and J 4 bases, leaving 15 bases between the germline ends. Material: peripheral blood mononuclear cells (PBMCs), obtained before the second cycle of nivolumab. The receptor comes from a human donor with classical Hodgkin lymphoma. The chain joins TRBV6-5 to TRBJ1-1; the D is unclear. CDR3 residues: CASSPVRTSTEAFF. The CDR3 bases are TGTGCCAGCAGCCCCGTAAGGACGAGCACTGAAGCTTTCTTT.